This TCR beta chain came from a study of T cells in Graves' hyperthyroidism and ophthalmopathy. This CDR3 region has 15 residues. From germline, CDR1 is KGHSH and CDR2 LQKENI. The sample holds a few counts of this clonotype. At one end, the junction sequence differs from germline, possibly due to a read error. Amplification yielded TCR beta CDR3 regions, with RNA transcripts as the source. HTBI primers were used for first-round RT-PCR of the TCR CDR3. Using its own MiXCR run on the multiplex PCR reads, TCRdb lists one record per CDR3 protein. Here the sample spans a few hundred thousand distinct CDR3 sequences, 15% being singletons.

The chain carries TRBV18 and TRBJ2-5, with TRBD1 identical over 9 bases. This TCR derives from a woman in her thirties with Graves' hyperthyroidism. Sequencing was performed on blood. In DNA, the CDR3 is TGTGCCAGCTCACCGGGACAGGGTAACCAAGCGACCCAGTACTTC. It encodes CASSPGQGNQATQYF.